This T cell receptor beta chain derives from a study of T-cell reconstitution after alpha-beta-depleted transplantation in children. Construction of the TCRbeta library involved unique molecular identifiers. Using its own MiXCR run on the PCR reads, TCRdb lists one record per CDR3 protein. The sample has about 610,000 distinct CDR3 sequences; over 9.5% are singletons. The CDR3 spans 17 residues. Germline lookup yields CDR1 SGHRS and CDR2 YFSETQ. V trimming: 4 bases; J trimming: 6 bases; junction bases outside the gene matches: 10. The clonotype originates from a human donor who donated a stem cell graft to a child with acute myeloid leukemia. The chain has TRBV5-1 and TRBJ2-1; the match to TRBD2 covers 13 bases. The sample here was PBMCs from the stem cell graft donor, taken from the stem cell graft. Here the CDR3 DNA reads TGCGCCAGCAGCATTCTCCGGACTAGCGGGAGCCCCAATGAGCAGTTCTTC. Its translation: CASSILRTSGSPNEQFF.